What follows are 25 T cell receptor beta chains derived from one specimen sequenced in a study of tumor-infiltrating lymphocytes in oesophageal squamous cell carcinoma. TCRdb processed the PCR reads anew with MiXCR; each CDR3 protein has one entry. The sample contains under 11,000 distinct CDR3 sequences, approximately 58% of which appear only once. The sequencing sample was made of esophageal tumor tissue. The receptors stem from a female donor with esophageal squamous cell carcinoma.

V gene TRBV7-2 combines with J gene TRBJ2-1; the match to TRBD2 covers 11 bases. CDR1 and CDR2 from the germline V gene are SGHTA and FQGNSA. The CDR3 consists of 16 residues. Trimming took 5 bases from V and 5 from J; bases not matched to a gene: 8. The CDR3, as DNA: TGTGCCAGCAGCCTAGGTTTTAGCGGGGGGGACAATGAGCAGTTCTTC. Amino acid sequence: CASSLGFSGGDNEQFF.

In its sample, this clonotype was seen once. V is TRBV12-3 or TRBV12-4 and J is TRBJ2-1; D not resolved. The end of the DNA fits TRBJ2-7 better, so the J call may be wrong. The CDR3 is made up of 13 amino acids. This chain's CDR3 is CASSYDLSYEQYF. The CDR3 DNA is TGTGCCAGCAGTTATGACTTATCCTACGAGCAGTACTTC.

The CDR3 sequence: CASSSQDSYEQYF. The DNA of the CDR3 is TGTGCCAGCAGCTCTCAGGACTCCTACGAGCAGTACTTC. The gene calls are TRBV7-6 and TRBJ2-5; no clear D. The end of the DNA fits TRBJ2-7 better, so the J call may be wrong. The germline V gene has CDR1 SGHVS and CDR2 FNYEAQ. The CDR3 runs to 13 residues.

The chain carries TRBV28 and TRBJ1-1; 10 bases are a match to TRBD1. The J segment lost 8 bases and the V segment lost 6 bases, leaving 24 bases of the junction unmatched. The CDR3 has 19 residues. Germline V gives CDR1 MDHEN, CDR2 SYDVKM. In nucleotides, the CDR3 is TGTGCCAGCAGCCTGGACAGGGGGGAAGATGCTCCCCCGAAGTCAGAAGCTTTCTTT. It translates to CASSLDRGEDAPPKSEAFF.

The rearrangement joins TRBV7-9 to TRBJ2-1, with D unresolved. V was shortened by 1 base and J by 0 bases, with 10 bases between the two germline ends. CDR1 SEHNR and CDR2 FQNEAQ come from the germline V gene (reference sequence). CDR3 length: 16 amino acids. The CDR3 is CASSLGAARSYNEQFF. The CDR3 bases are TGTGCCAGCAGCTTAGGTGCGGCCCGCTCCTACAATGAGCAGTTCTTC. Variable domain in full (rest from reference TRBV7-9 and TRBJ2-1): DTGVSQNPRHKITKRGQNVTFRCDPISEHNRLYWYRQTLGQGPEFLTYFQNEAQLEKSRLLSDRFSAERPKGSFSTLEIQRTEQGDSAMYLCASSLGAARSYNEQFFGPGTRLTVL.

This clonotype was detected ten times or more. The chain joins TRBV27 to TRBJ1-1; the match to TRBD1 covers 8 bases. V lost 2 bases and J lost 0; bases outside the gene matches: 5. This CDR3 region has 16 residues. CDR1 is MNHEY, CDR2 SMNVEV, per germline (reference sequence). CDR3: CASSLVRDRMNTEAFF. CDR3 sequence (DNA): TGTGCCAGCAGTTTAGTGAGGGACAGGATGAACACTGAAGCTTTCTTT.

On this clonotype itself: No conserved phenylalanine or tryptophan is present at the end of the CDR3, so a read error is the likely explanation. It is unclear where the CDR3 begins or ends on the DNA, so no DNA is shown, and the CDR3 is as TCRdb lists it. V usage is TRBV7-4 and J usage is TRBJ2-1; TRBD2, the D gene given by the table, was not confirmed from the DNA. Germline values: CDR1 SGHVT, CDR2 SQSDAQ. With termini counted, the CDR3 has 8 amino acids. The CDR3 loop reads CASSFPTS.

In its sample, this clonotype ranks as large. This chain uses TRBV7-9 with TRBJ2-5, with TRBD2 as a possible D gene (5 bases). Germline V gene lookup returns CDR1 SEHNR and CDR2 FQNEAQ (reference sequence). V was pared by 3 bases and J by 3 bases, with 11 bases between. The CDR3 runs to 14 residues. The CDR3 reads CASSFYRDKETQYF. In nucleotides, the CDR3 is TGTGCCAGCAGCTTCTACCGGGATAAAGAGACCCAGTACTTC.

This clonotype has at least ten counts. CDR3 bases: TGTGCCAGCAGCTTAGCGTGGCTAGCGGGTCAAGAGACCCAGTACTTC. Translating gives CASSLAWLAGQETQYF. The rearrangement joins TRBV7-2 to TRBJ2-5; 8 nucleotides line up with TRBD2. V was pared by 0 bases and J by 2 bases, with 5 bases of the junction left unmatched. Germline CDR1 is SGHTA and CDR2 is FQGNSA. This CDR3 has 16 amino acids.

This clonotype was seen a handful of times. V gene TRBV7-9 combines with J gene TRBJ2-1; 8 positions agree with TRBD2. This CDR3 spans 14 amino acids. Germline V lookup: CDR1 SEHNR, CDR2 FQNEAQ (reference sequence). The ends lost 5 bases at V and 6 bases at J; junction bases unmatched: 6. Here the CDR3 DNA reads TGTGCCAGCAGCCCGGGACTAGTGAGCAATGAGCAGTTCTTC. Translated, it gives CASSPGLVSNEQFF. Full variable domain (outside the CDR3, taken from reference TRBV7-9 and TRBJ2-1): DTGVSQNPRHKITKRGQNVTFRCDPISEHNRLYWYRQTLGQGPEFLTYFQNEAQLEKSRLLSDRFSAERPKGSFSTLEIQRTEQGDSAMYLCASSPGLVSNEQFFGPGTRLTVL.

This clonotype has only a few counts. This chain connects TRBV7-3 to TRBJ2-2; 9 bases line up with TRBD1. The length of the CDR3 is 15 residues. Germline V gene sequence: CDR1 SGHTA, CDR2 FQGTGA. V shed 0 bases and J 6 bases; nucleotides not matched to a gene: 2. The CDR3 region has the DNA TGTGCCAGCAGCTTAACACAGGGGGCATCCGGGGAGCTGTTTTTT. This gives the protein CASSLTQGASGELFF.

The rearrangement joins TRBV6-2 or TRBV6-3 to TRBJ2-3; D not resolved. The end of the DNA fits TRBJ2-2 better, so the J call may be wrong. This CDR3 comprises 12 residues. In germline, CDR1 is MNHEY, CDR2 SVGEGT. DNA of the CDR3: TGTGCCAGCGGCTCCCCTAGGTTGGAGCTGTTTTTT. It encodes CASGSPRLELFF.

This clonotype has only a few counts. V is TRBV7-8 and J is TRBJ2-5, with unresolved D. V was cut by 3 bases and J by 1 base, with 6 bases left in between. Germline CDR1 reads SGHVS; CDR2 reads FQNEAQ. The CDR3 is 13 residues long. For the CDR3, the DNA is TGTGCCAGCAGCTTGCCAGTCCAAGAGACCCAGTACTTC. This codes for CASSLPVQETQYF.

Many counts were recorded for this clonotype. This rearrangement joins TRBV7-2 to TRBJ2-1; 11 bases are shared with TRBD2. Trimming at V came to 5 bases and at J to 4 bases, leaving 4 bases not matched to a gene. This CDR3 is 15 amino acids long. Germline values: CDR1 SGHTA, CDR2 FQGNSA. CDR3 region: CASSTRTSGYNEQFF. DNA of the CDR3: TGTGCCAGCAGCACCCGGACTAGCGGGTACAATGAGCAGTTCTTC.

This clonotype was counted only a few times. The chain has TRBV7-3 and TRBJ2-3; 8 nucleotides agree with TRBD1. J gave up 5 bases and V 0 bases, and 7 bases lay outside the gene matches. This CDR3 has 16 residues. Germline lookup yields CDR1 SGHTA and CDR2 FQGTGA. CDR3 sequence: CASSLTQGASEDTQYF. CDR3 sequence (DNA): TGTGCCAGCAGCTTAACCCAGGGGGCTTCTGAAGATACGCAGTATTTT. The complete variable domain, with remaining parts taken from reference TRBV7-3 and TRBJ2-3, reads GAGVSQTPSNKVTEKGKYVELRCDPISGHTALYWYRQSLGQGPEFLIYFQGTGAADDSGLPNDRFFAVRPEGSVSTLKIQRTERGDSAVYLCASSLTQGASEDTQYFGPGTRLTVL.

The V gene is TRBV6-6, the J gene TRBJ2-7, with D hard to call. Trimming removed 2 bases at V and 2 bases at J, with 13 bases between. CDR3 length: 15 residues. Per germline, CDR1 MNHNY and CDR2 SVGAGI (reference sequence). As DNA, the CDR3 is TGTGCCAGCAGTTACACGGACGGATCTCCCTACGAGCAGTACTTC. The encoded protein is CASSYTDGSPYEQYF.

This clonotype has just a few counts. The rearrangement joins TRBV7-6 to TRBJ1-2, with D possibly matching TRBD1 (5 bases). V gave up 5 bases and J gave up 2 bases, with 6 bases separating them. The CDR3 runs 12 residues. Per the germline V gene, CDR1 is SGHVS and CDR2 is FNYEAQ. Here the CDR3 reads CASSRDNYGYTF. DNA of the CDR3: TGTGCCAGCAGCCGGGACAACTATGGCTACACCTTC.

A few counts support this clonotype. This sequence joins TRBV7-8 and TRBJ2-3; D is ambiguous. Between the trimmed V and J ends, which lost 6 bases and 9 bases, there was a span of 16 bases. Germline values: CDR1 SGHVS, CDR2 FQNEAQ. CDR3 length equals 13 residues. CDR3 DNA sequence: TGTGCCAGCAGGATGTCCCGTGAGCCAACGCAGTATTTT. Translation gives CASRMSREPTQYF. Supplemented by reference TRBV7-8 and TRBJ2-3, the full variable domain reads GAGVSQSPRYKVAKRGQDVALRCDPISGHVSLFWYQQALGQGPEFLTYFQNEAQLDKSGLPSDRFFAERPEGSVSTLKIQRTQQEDSAVYLCASRMSREPTQYFGPGTRLTVL.

Written as DNA, the CDR3 is TGTGCCAGTAGTAACCCGGGACTCCAATCCAATGAGCAGTTCTTC. This translates into CASSNPGLQSNEQFF. The gene calls are TRBV19 and TRBJ2-7, with D maybe TRBD2 (6 bases). The J call is in doubt because the DNA end fits TRBJ2-1 better. This CDR3 spans 15 amino acids. CDR1 is LNHDA and CDR2 is SQIVND in the germline V gene (reference sequence).

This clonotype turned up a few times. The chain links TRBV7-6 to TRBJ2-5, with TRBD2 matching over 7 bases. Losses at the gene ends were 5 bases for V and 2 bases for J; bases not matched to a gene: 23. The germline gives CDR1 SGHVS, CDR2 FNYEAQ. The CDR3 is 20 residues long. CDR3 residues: CASSLGGGEGRFEGQETQYF. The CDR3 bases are TGTGCCAGCAGCCTAGGCGGAGGGGAGGGGAGATTCGAAGGACAAGAGACCCAGTACTTC.

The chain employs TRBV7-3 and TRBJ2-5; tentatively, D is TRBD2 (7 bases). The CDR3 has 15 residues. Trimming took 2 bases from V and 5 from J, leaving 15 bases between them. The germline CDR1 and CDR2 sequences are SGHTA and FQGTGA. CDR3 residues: CASSLAGAAGETQYF. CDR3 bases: TGTGCCAGCAGCTTAGCGGGGGCGGCAGGGGAGACCCAGTACTTC. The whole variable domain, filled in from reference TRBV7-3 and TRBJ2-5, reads GAGVSQTPSNKVTEKGKYVELRCDPISGHTALYWYRQSLGQGPEFLIYFQGTGAADDSGLPNDRFFAVRPEGSVSTLKIQRTERGDSAVYLCASSLAGAAGETQYFGPGTRLLVL.

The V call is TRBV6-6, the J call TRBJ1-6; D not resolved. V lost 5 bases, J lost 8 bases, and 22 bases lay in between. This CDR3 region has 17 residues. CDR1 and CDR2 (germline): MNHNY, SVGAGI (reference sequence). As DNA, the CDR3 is TGTGCCAGCAGTGAGACTCATGAAAGCTCCCTTTATTCACCCCTCCACTTT. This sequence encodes CASSETHESSLYSPLHF.

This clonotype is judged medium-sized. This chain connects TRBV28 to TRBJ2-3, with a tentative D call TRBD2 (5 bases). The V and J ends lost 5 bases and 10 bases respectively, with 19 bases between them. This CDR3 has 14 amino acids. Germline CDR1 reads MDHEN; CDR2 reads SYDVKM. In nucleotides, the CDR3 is TGTGCCAGCAGTCCCGGCTTAGCCCGGGGAGCGCAGTATTTT. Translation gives CASSPGLARGAQYF.

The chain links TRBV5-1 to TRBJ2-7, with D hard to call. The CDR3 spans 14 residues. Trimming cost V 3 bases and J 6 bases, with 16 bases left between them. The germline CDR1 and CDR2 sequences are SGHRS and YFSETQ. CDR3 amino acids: CASSYSATFGEQYF. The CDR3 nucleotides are TGCGCCAGCAGCTATTCAGCGACCTTCGGCGAGCAGTACTTC.

CDR3 in DNA: TGTGCCAGCAGCTTATGCCAGACCCCCAAAAACATTCAGTACTTC. It encodes CASSLCQTPKNIQYF. V usage is TRBV7-6 and J usage is TRBJ2-4; D call uncertain. The CDR3 spans 15 residues. Germline CDR1 is SGHVS and CDR2 is FNYEAQ. V lost 2 bases, J lost 2 bases, and 10 bases lay in between.